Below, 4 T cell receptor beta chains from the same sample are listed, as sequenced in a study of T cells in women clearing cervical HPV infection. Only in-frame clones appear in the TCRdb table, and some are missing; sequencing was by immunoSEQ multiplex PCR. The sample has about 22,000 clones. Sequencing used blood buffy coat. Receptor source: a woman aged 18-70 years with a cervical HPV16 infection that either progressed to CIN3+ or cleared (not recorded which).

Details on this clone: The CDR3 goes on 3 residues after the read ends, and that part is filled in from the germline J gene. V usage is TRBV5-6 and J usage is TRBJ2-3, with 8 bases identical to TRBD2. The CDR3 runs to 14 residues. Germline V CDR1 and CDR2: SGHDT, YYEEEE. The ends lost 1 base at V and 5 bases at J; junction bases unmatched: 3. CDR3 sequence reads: CASSLLSGRDTQYF. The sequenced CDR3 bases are TGTGCCAGCAGCTTGTTAAGCGGGAGAGATACG.

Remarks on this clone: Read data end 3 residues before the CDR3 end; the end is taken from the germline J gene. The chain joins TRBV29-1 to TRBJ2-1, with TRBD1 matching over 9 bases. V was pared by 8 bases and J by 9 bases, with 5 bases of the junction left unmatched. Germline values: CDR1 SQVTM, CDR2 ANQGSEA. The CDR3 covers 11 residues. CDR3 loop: CSTGQGFEQFF. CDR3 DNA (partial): TGCAGCACGGGACAGGGATTTGAG.

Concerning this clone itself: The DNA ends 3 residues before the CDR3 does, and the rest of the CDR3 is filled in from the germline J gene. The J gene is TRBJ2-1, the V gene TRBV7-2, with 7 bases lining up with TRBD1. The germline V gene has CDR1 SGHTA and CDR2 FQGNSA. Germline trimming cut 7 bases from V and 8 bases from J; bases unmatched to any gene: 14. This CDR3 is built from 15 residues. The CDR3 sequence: CASNIETGSGYEQFF. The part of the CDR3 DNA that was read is TGTGCCAGCAACATTGAGACAGGGTCGGGGTATGAG.

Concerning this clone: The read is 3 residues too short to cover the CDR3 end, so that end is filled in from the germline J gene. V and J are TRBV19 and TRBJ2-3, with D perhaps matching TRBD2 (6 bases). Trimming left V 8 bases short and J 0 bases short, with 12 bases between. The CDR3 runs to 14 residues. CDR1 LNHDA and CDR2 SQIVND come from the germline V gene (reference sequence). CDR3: CASGRGYSTDTQYF. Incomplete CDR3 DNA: TGTGCCAGTGGGCGGGGTTATAGCACAGATACG.